This T cell receptor beta chain was found in a study of persistence of HIV-infected CD4 T cells. Study results and limitations: Antigen-responding cells were enriched for degenerate expanded CDR3beta sequences. TCR oligoclonality correlated with proviral oligoclonality in the same sorted populations.

V lost 1 base and J lost 2, with 10 bases in between. The germline gives CDR1 SGHDT, CDR2 YYEEEE. The CDR3 has 14 amino acids. The stimulus was an HIV-1 Gag 15-mer peptide pool, approximately 0.93 ug/peptide/mL. Sorting of responding CD4+ T cells relied on upregulated CD40 ligand together with CD69. CD4+ T cell counts exceeded 400 cells/uL; CMV serology was positive. CD8-depleted PBMCs were stimulated around 17 hours with anti-CD28/CD49d costimulation, CD40-blocking antibody and enfuvirtide. The libraries were made with immunoSEQ version 4 in survey mode. Assay used: immunoSEQ multiplex PCR; TCRdb lists only in-frame clones, some missing. Of under 25,000 clones listed, roughly 70% were seen once; the top ten hold roughly 1.9%. This clone came up once. Antigen: not known.

The TCR comes from an adult man with HIV who was CMV-seropositive. The sequencing here drew on CD4+ T cells sorted from PBMCs after roughly 18-hour stimulation, taken from a patient who received antiretroviral therapy. The chain has TRBV5-6 and TRBJ2-7; D tentatively fits TRBD1 or TRBD2 (6 bases each). CDR3 DNA sequence: TGTGCCAGCAGCTTGCCGGGGGCCCCCTACGAGCAGTACTTC. Translated: CASSLPGAPYEQYF.